What follows are 21 T cell receptor beta chains derived from one specimen sequenced in a study of cytomegalovirus exposure and HLA in healthy donors. Researchers ran the PCR with 60 Vbeta and 13 Jbeta primers. Assay: immunoSEQ multiplex PCR; the TCRdb copy retains only in-frame clones and omits some. Here the sample spans around 86,000 clones, 77% being singletons. Sequenced material: PBMCs. Receptor source: a man aged 45-65 years in good health and CMV-seropositive.

The chain employs TRBV7-2 and TRBJ2-3, with 7 bases matching TRBD2. Germline V gene lookup returns CDR1 SGHTA and CDR2 FQGNSA. The J segment lost 4 bases and the V segment lost 5 bases, leaving 6 bases of the junction unmatched. The CDR3 sequence is 14 residues long. The DNA of the CDR3 is TGTGCCAGCAGCACTGGACTAGGGTCAGATACGCAGTATTTT. Its protein is CASSTGLGSDTQYF.

This clone has just a few counts. V gene TRBV11-2 combines with J gene TRBJ2-3; a possible D gene is TRBD1 (6 bases). Germline V gives CDR1 SGHAT, CDR2 FQNNGV. The ends were cut back, 1 base at V and 5 bases at J, with 10 bases in the middle. CDR3 length: 14 residues. In DNA form, the CDR3 reads TGTGCCAGCAGCTTAGGGACAGACAGAGATACGCAGTATTTT. It encodes CASSLGTDRDTQYF.

As concerns this clone: Germline is not matched at one junction end, which may reflect a read error. The J gene is TRBJ2-7, the V gene TRBV5-6; 10 bases are a match to TRBD2. CDR1 is SGHDT and CDR2 is YYEEEE in the germline V gene. CDR3 size: 16 residues. Written as DNA, the CDR3 is TGTGCCAGCAGCAAACAGGGACTAGCGATCTCCCACGAGCAGTACTTC. As protein: CASSKQGLAISHEQYF.

This clone was recorded only once. The chain uses TRBV30 and TRBJ1-2; possible D gene TRBD1, 5 bases. V was shortened by 4 bases and J by 4 bases, with 19 bases between the two germline ends. Germline-derived CDR1 and CDR2 are GTSNPN and SVGIG (reference sequence). This CDR3 is 15 amino acids long. CDR3 sequence: CAWTFSQDSPYGYTF. CDR3 in DNA: TGTGCCTGGACCTTCTCTCAAGACAGTCCCTATGGCTACACCTTC.

The chain uses TRBV5-1 and TRBJ2-1; TRBD2 matches at 7 bases. The V gene's germline CDR1 is SGHRS and CDR2 YFSETQ. The CDR3 totals 13 residues. Trimming removed 4 bases from V and 6 bases from J; junction bases left unmatched: 4. For the CDR3, the DNA is TGCGCCAGCAGCCCGCGCGGGGGCAATGAGCAGTTCTTC. It translates to CASSPRGGNEQFF.

This clone showed up just once. The rearrangement joins TRBV25-1 to TRBJ1-1; 7 positions agree with TRBD1. Germline loops: CDR1 MGHDK, CDR2 SYGVNS. V lost 0 bases, J lost 0 bases, and 4 bases stayed unmatched. The CDR3 has 16 residues. CDR3: CASSEYTGVVNTEAFF. The DNA for the CDR3 is TGTGCCAGCAGTGAATATACAGGGGTAGTGAACACTGAAGCTTTCTTT.

V and J are TRBV12-5 and TRBJ2-5, with D hard to call. This CDR3 contains 12 residues. V was cut by 1 base and J by 3 bases, with 3 bases left in between. CDR1 and CDR2 from the germline V gene are LGHNT and FRNRAP. The CDR3 DNA sequence: TGTGCTAGTGGTTTGGCCGAAGAGACCCAGTACTTC. Protein: CASGLAEETQYF.

CDR3 sequence reads: CASSAYTAGNTIYF. CDR3 sequence (DNA): TGTGCCAGCAGCGCCTATACAGCTGGAAACACCATATATTTT. The chain couples TRBV6-1 to TRBJ1-3; D uncertain. The CDR3 has 14 amino acids. Trimming stripped 6 bases from V and 2 bases from J, with 11 bases between. CDR1 MNHNS and CDR2 SASEGT come from the germline V gene.

Points on this clone: The germline gene is not matched at one end of the junction; a read error may be the cause. The chain uses TRBV28 and TRBJ2-6; perhaps TRBD1 as D (5 bases). The germline V gene has CDR1 MDHEN and CDR2 SYDVKM. The CDR3 spans 16 residues. This chain's CDR3 is CASSLPGTAGANGLTF. In nucleotides, the CDR3 is TGTGCCAGCAGTTTGCCCGGTACGGCTGGGGCCAACGGCCTGACTTTC.

The J gene is TRBJ2-5, the V gene TRBV7-2, with a possible D match to TRBD1 (5 bases). With the DNA end fitting TRBJ2-7 better, the J assignment may be wrong. This CDR3 has 14 amino acids. Germline CDR1 SGHTA, CDR2 FQGNSA. This chain's CDR3 is CASSLVGRVGEQYF. DNA for the CDR3: TGTGCCAGCAGCTTAGTGGGCAGGGTGGGCGAGCAGTACTTC.

This rearrangement joins TRBV11-3 to TRBJ1-2, with D possibly being TRBD1 (5 bases). Trimming shortened V by 5 bases and J by 5 bases, and 15 bases separated the two germline ends. CDR1 is SGHNT, CDR2 YENEEA, per germline. The CDR3 length is 14 residues. DNA for the CDR3: TGTGCCAGCAGCCTGGCGGTCAGGGTATATGGCTACACCTTC. Translation: CASSLAVRVYGYTF.

This chain joins TRBV19 and TRBJ1-4; TRBD1 matches at 7 bases. J gave up 5 bases and V 3 bases, and 9 bases lay outside the gene matches. The CDR3 has 16 amino acids. The germline V gene has CDR1 LNHDA and CDR2 SQIVND (reference sequence). CDR3 sequence: CASSIIQGPRNEKLFF. CDR3 nucleotide sequence: TGTGCCAGTAGTATTATACAGGGGCCGAGGAATGAAAAACTGTTTTTT.

V usage is TRBV19 and J usage is TRBJ1-1; D is ambiguous. This CDR3 has 13 residues. Germline CDR1 reads LNHDA; CDR2 reads SQIVND (reference sequence). Trimming took 4 bases from V and 5 from J, leaving 11 bases between them. For the CDR3, the DNA is TGTGCCAGTAGTACAGCGGGTAGTACTGAAGCTTTCTTT. As protein: CASSTAGSTEAFF.

The J gene is TRBJ2-7, the V gene TRBV27, with 13 bases aligning to TRBD2. The CDR3 sequence is 17 residues long. In germline, CDR1 is MNHEY, CDR2 SMNVEV (reference sequence). V gave up 2 bases and J gave up 6 bases; unmatched junction bases: 10. The CDR3 nucleotides read TGTGCCAGCAGTTTAAGGGCGGAACTAGCGGGAGGGGCCGAGCAGTACTTC. This gives the protein CASSLRAELAGGAEQYF.

The J gene is TRBJ1-2, the V gene TRBV10-3; the D gene is possibly TRBD1 (6 bases). The CDR3 contains 13 residues. Trimming stripped 5 bases from V and 7 bases from J, with 14 bases between. The germline gives CDR1 ENHRY, CDR2 SYGVKD. The CDR3 region has the DNA TGTGCCATCAGTCCCACGGGACAAACTGGCTACACCTTC. Its translation: CAISPTGQTGYTF.

This rearrangement joins TRBV7-3 to TRBJ2-1; possible D gene TRBD2, 5 bases. CDR3 size: 11 residues. V shed 7 bases and J shed 9 bases, with 10 bases lying between them. The germline gives CDR1 SGHTA, CDR2 FQGTGA. The CDR3 loop reads CASTSAGEQFF. The CDR3 nucleotides read TGTGCCAGCACCAGCGCGGGTGAGCAGTTCTTC.

The rearrangement joins TRBV5-6 to TRBJ1-6, with 8 bases matching TRBD1. Germline trimming cut 4 bases from V and 9 bases from J; bases unmatched to any gene: 6. CDR1 is SGHDT, CDR2 YYEEEE, per germline. CDR3 size: 14 residues. CDR3 nucleotide sequence: TGTGCCAGCAGCCTCGACAGGGGAAGTTCACCCCTCCACTTT. Residues: CASSLDRGSSPLHF.

V usage is TRBV6-1 and J usage is TRBJ2-7; 7 bases agree with TRBD2. Unmatched junction bases numbered 11, after V lost 6 bases and J lost 3 bases. This CDR3 comprises 15 residues. CDR1 and CDR2 (germline): MNHNS, SASEGT. The CDR3 nucleotides read TGTGCCAGCAGCCCCGGGGGGAGGGAACTCTACGAGCAGTACTTC. Translation: CASSPGGRELYEQYF.

The chain links TRBV14 to TRBJ2-7; possibly TRBD1 for D (6 bases). V lost 3 bases to trimming and J lost 4 bases, with 16 bases between them. The germline CDR1 and CDR2 sequences are SGHDN and FVKESK. This CDR3 region has 15 residues. The CDR3 sequence is CASSQAGTRPYEQYF. Here the CDR3 DNA reads TGTGCCAGCAGCCAGGCCGGGACAAGGCCTTACGAGCAGTACTTC.

This clone was observed once. The CDR3 loop reads CASRQVAGNIQYF. The CDR3 nucleotides read TGTGCCAGCCGACAGGTCGCGGGAAACATTCAGTACTTC. This chain connects TRBV6-5 to TRBJ2-4; possibly TRBD1 for D (6 bases). Trimming pared 8 bases from V and 6 bases from J, leaving 14 bases between. Germline CDR1 reads MNHEY; CDR2 reads SVGAGI. The CDR3 is 13 amino acids.

This clone has more than one count but fewer than ten. The chain combines TRBV19 with TRBJ1-2; D is possibly TRBD1 (6 bases). There are 15 residues in the CDR3. Trimming cost V 6 bases and J 5 bases, with 19 bases left between them. Germline V gene sequence: CDR1 LNHDA, CDR2 SQIVND (reference sequence). The CDR3 sequence: CASRPPGQSAYGYTF. The CDR3 bases are TGTGCCAGTAGACCGCCGGGACAATCAGCGTATGGCTACACCTTC.